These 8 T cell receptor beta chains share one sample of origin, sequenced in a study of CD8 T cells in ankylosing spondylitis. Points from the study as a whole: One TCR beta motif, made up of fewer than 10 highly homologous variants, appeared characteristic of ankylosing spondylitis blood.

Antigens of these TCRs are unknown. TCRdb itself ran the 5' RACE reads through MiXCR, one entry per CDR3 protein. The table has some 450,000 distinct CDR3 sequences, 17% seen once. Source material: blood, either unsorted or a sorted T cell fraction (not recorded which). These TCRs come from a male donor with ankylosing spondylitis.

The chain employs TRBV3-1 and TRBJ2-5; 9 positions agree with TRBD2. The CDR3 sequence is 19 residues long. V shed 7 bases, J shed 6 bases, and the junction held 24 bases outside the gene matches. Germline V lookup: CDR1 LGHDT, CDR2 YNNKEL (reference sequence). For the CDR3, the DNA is TGTGCCAGCACCCGTATTTCCTCCGCGGGAGGGGGGAAGTTGCAGACCCAGTACTTC. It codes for CASTRISSAGGGKLQTQYF.

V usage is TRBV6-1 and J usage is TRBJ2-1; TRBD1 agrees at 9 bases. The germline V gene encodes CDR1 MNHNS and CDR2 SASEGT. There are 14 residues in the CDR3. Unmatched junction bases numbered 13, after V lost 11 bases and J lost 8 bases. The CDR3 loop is CAAGPGQGFDEQFF. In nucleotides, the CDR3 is TGTGCCGCCGGCCCGGGACAGGGTTTTGATGAGCAGTTCTTC.

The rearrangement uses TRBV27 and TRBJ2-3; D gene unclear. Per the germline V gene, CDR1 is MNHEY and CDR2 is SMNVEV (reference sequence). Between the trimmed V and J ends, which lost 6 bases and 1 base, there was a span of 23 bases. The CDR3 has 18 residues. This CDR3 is CASSYYPPRNGGTDTQYF. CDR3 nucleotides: TGTGCCAGCAGCTACTACCCGCCGAGGAATGGCGGCACAGATACGCAGTATTTT.

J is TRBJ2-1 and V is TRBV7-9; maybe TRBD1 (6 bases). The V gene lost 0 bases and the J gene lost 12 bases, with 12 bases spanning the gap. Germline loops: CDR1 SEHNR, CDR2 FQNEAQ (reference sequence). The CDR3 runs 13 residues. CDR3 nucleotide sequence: TGTGCCAGCAGCTTAGCGGTTAGGGGGTGGCAGTTCTTC. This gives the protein CASSLAVRGWQFF.

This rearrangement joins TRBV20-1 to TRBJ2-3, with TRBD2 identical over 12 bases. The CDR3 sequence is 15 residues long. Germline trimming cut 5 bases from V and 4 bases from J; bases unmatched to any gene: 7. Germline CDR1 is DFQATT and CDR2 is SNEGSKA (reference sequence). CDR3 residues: CSASLLAGGPDTQYF. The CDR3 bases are TGCAGTGCTTCCCTACTAGCGGGAGGCCCAGATACGCAGTATTTT.

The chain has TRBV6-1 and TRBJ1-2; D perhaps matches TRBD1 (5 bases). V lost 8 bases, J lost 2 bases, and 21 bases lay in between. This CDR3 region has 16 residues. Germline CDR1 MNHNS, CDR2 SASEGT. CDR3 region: CASSEARGRGNYGYTF. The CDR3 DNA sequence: TGTGCCAGCTCTGAGGCACGGGGACGGGGAAACTATGGCTACACCTTC.

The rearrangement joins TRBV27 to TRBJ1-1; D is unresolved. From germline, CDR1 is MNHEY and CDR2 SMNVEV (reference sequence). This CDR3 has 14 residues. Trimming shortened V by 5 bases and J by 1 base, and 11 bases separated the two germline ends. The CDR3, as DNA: TGTGCCAGCAGTCCTATAGAGAAGAACACTGAAGCTTTCTTT. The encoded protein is CASSPIEKNTEAFF.

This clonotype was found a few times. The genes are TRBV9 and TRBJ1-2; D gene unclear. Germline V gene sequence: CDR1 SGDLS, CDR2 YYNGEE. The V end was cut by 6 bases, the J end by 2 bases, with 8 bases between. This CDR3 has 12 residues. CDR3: CASTTANYGYTF. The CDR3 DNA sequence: TGTGCCAGCACCACAGCCAACTATGGCTACACCTTC.